This T cell receptor (beta chain) was profiled in a study of regulatory T cells in long-lasting Graves disease. General study points: Accuracy was possibly reduced by small sample size.

The table lists this clonotype with many counts. Its antigen is currently unknown. This may be a read error: a much more frequent sequence differs by one nucleotide. The time point: newly diagnosed GD, antithyroid drugs for less than 3 months. The TCR library was prepared using RNA isolated from PBMCs. CDR1 is SGHNT, CDR2 YENEEA, per germline. This CDR3 has 12 amino acids. Investigators prepared the TCR beta libraries by applying iRepertoire HTBI primers and Arm-PCR of CDR3 regions. Each CDR3 protein gets one entry after TCRdb re-called the multiplex PCR reads with MiXCR. The sample has about 500,000 distinct CDR3 sequences; about 12% are singletons. The data were also submitted as part of a second study, on T cells in Graves' hyperthyroidism and ophthalmopathy. That study adds: Stable Graves' hyperthyroidism meant no ophthalmopathy progression within 18 months. Patients showing uncontrolled infection, other autoimmune disease, pregnancy or lactation were ineligible.

Sample: peripheral blood mononuclear cells (PBMCs), taken at new diagnosis, from a patient treated with antithyroid drugs. This chain joins TRBV11-3 and TRBJ2-5; TRBD1 might be the D (6 bases). The clonotype comes from a woman aged 25 to 45 with Graves disease. CDR3: CASSSDREAQYF. Written as DNA, the CDR3 is TGTGCCAGCAGCTCGGACAGAGAGGCCCAGTACTTC.